These T cell receptor beta chains were read from a single sample in a study of PD-1 blockade in classical Hodgkin lymphoma. Produced via immunoSEQ multiplex PCR; TCRdb's table is partial and in-frame only. The table shows some 30,000 clones, with roughly two thirds occurring only once. The source material was peripheral blood mononuclear cells (PBMCs), sampled before the second cycle of nivolumab. The source is a human donor with classical Hodgkin lymphoma. Both conserved end residues are part of each CDR3. Each record gives: V gene, J gene, D gene, clone size, CDR3 DNA, CDR3 protein. D genes are given only for firm matches. Expanded clones get a size class; other rows say once, few or many, or leave the size out.

v_call: TRBV19; j_call: TRBJ2-6; d_call: NA; clone_size: NA; cdr3_nt: TGTGCCAGTAGTGACAGGACTGGGGCCAACGTCCTGACTTTC; cdr3_aa: CASSDRTGANVLTF
v_call: TRBV18; j_call: TRBJ2-3; d_call: NA; clone_size: few; cdr3_nt: TGTGCCAGCTCACCAGACCTCTCCCTATCGCAGTATTTT; cdr3_aa: CASSPDLSLSQYF
v_call: TRBV7-2; j_call: TRBJ2-1; d_call: NA; clone_size: few; cdr3_nt: TGTGCCAGCAGCTTAGCCCCTCCGGCCAGGCCTGCGAGGAATGAGCAGTTCTTC; cdr3_aa: CASSLAPPARPARNEQFF
v_call: TRBV9; j_call: TRBJ2-5; d_call: NA; clone_size: NA; cdr3_nt: TGTGCCAGCAGCGTAGACTCATCAAGGGACGGTGACCGTGACCTTGACTTC; cdr3_aa: CASSVDSSRDGDRDLDF
v_call: TRBV28; j_call: TRBJ2-5; d_call: TRBD1; clone_size: NA; cdr3_nt: TGTGCCAGCAGCTCTACAGGGGAAGGCCAAGAGACCCAGTACTTC; cdr3_aa: CASSSTGEGQETQYF
v_call: TRBV27; j_call: TRBJ2-4; d_call: NA; clone_size: once; cdr3_nt: TGTGCCAGCGCGCCCGCTTACGACGCCAAAAACATTCAGTACTTC; cdr3_aa: CASAPAYDAKNIQYF
v_call: TRBV20-1; j_call: TRBJ1-2; d_call: NA; clone_size: few; cdr3_nt: TGCAGTGCTCGGCAGGGGGGCTACACCTTC; cdr3_aa: CSARQGGYTF
v_call: TRBV5-4; j_call: TRBJ2-1; d_call: NA; clone_size: once; cdr3_nt: TGTGCCAGCAGCTTGGGATCAAGCTCCTACAATGAGCAGTTCTTC; cdr3_aa: CASSLGSSSYNEQFF
v_call: TRBV18; j_call: TRBJ1-2; d_call: NA; clone_size: NA; cdr3_nt: TGTGCCAGCTCACCACGGTCTACGGGGCCCGGTGGTGGCTACACCTTC; cdr3_aa: CASSPRSTGPGGGYTF
v_call: TRBV28; j_call: TRBJ2-1; d_call: TRBD2; clone_size: NA; cdr3_nt: TGTGCCAGCAGCCTGGGACTAGCGGGTAATGAGCAGTTCTTC; cdr3_aa: CASSLGLAGNEQFF
v_call: TRBV6-5; j_call: TRBJ1-2; d_call: NA; clone_size: NA; cdr3_nt: TGTGCCAGCAGTTATAGGACCGGAGCTAACTATGGCTACACCTTC; cdr3_aa: CASSYRTGANYGYTF
v_call: TRBV11-2; j_call: TRBJ2-5; d_call: NA; clone_size: NA; cdr3_nt: TGTGCCAGCAGCCCCCGGCTAGTAAAAGAGACCCAGTACTTC; cdr3_aa: CASSPRLVKETQYF
v_call: TRBV7-3; j_call: TRBJ1-1; d_call: TRBD1; clone_size: NA; cdr3_nt: TGTGCCAGCAGCCTGGACAGGGTGAACACTGAAGCTTTCTTT; cdr3_aa: CASSLDRVNTEAFF
v_call: TRBV5-6; j_call: TRBJ1-2; d_call: TRBD1; clone_size: NA; cdr3_nt: TGTGCCAGCAGCCAACAGGGGAAGAATGGCTACACCTTC; cdr3_aa: CASSQQGKNGYTF
v_call: TRBV10-3; j_call: TRBJ2-7; d_call: NA; clone_size: NA; cdr3_nt: TGTGCCATCAGCTTAGGGGACGAGCAGTACTTC; cdr3_aa: CAISLGDEQYF
v_call: TRBV6-1; j_call: TRBJ2-4; d_call: TRBD2; clone_size: NA; cdr3_nt: TGTGCCAGCAGTGACTGGATCGGGGAGGGCAAAAACATTCAGTACTTC; cdr3_aa: CASSDWIGEGKNIQYF
v_call: TRBV18; j_call: TRBJ1-6; d_call: NA; clone_size: NA; cdr3_nt: TGTGCCAGCTCACCAATTTCCTTACAGGGCGGATCCTATAATTCACCCCTCCACTTT; cdr3_aa: CASSPISLQGGSYNSPLHF
v_call: TRBV4-2; j_call: TRBJ2-3; d_call: NA; clone_size: NA; cdr3_nt: TGTGCCAGCAGCCAAGATAAGGGGGGCGGGTCAGATACGCAGTATTTT; cdr3_aa: CASSQDKGGGSDTQYF
v_call: TRBV29-1; j_call: TRBJ1-1; d_call: NA; clone_size: NA; cdr3_nt: TGCAGCGTTGAAGATTGGGACATTAACACTGAAGCTTTCTTT; cdr3_aa: CSVEDWDINTEAFF
v_call: TRBV5-4; j_call: TRBJ2-4; d_call: TRBD1; clone_size: few; cdr3_nt: TGTGCCAGCAGCCCACAGGGGGCGAGAAACATTCAGTACTTC; cdr3_aa: CASSPQGARNIQYF
v_call: TRBV19; j_call: TRBJ1-4; d_call: NA; clone_size: once; cdr3_nt: TGTGCCAGTAACCTCGGATGGGGAACTAATGAAAAACTGTTTTTT; cdr3_aa: CASNLGWGTNEKLFF
v_call: TRBV7-8; j_call: TRBJ2-7; d_call: NA; clone_size: NA; cdr3_nt: TGTGCCAGCAGCTTAAGTGTGAGCTACGAGCAGTACTTC; cdr3_aa: CASSLSVSYEQYF
v_call: TRBV27; j_call: TRBJ1-6; d_call: TRBD1; clone_size: medium-sized; cdr3_nt: TGTGCCAGCAGCTACTCCCAGGGGGCGCCCGGTTCACCCCTCCACTTT; cdr3_aa: CASSYSQGAPGSPLHF
v_call: TRBV11-1; j_call: TRBJ2-2; d_call: TRBD1; clone_size: NA; cdr3_nt: TGTGCCAGCAGCCCCGGGGGGACAGGGGGAAACACCGGGGAGCTGTTTTTT; cdr3_aa: CASSPGGTGGNTGELFF
v_call: TRBV5-1; j_call: TRBJ1-5; d_call: NA; clone_size: NA; cdr3_nt: TGCGCCAGCAGCCTGGGGATAGGGACTAGCAATCAGCCCCAGCATTTT; cdr3_aa: CASSLGIGTSNQPQHF
v_call: TRBV7-9; j_call: TRBJ2-1; d_call: NA; clone_size: NA; cdr3_nt: TGTGCCAGCAGCTTAGCGGATTTAGGAGGTTTCTTC; cdr3_aa: CASSLADLGGFF
v_call: TRBV10-3; j_call: TRBJ2-3; d_call: NA; clone_size: NA; cdr3_nt: TGTGCCATCAGTGAGTCTCAGGGGGGTGTCTCAGATACGCAGTATTTT; cdr3_aa: CAISESQGGVSDTQYF
v_call: TRBV7-6; j_call: TRBJ2-6; d_call: NA; clone_size: few; cdr3_nt: TGTGCCAGCAGCCCGGACAACTCTGGGGCCAACGTCCTGACTTTC; cdr3_aa: CASSPDNSGANVLTF
v_call: TRBV30; j_call: TRBJ1-5; d_call: NA; clone_size: NA; cdr3_nt: TGTGCCTGGAGCGGGACGGGCAATCAGCCCCAGCATTTT; cdr3_aa: CAWSGTGNQPQHF
v_call: TRBV4-2; j_call: TRBJ2-5; d_call: TRBD2; clone_size: NA; cdr3_nt: TGTGCCAGCAGCCCAAGGAGGGGCGGGGGGGCCGAAGAGACCCAGTACTTC; cdr3_aa: CASSPRRGGGAEETQYF
v_call: TRBV9; j_call: TRBJ2-3; d_call: TRBD1; clone_size: once; cdr3_nt: TGTGCCAGCAGCGCCTGGGGACAGGGGGTCTTTACTAGCACAGATACGCAGTATTTT; cdr3_aa: CASSAWGQGVFTSTDTQYF
v_call: TRBV5-4; j_call: TRBJ1-1; d_call: NA; clone_size: NA; cdr3_nt: TGTGCCAGCAGCTTGGAACGGGACGGTCGCTGGGACTTT; cdr3_aa: CASSLERDGRWDF
v_call: TRBV2; j_call: TRBJ2-5; d_call: NA; clone_size: NA; cdr3_nt: TGTGCCAGCAGGGGCCAAGAGACCCAGTACTTC; cdr3_aa: CASRGQETQYF
v_call: TRBV28; j_call: TRBJ2-6; d_call: TRBD1; clone_size: NA; cdr3_nt: TGTGCCAGCAGCTCTGTCCAGGGGGCGCCGTATGGGGCCAACGTCCTGACTTTC; cdr3_aa: CASSSVQGAPYGANVLTF
v_call: TRBV5-4; j_call: TRBJ1-4; d_call: TRBD1; clone_size: few; cdr3_nt: TGTGCCAGCTCAAAAGACAGGGTGAGAGAAAAACTGTTTTTT; cdr3_aa: CASSKDRVREKLFF
v_call: TRBV27; j_call: TRBJ2-5; d_call: TRBD1; clone_size: few; cdr3_nt: TGTGCCAGCAGTTTGACAGGGAGTGTAGTAGAGACCCAGTACTTC; cdr3_aa: CASSLTGSVVETQYF
v_call: TRBV18; j_call: TRBJ1-3; d_call: NA; clone_size: NA; cdr3_nt: TGTGCCAGCTCACCTATAAGGGCATCCTTCTCTGGAAACACCATATATTTT; cdr3_aa: CASSPIRASFSGNTIYF
v_call: TRBV7-2; j_call: TRBJ2-7; d_call: NA; clone_size: NA; cdr3_nt: TGTGCCAGCAGCTCCTTCAAGGGGCCGAGCTACGAGCAGTACTTC; cdr3_aa: CASSSFKGPSYEQYF
v_call: TRBV19; j_call: TRBJ1-6; d_call: NA; clone_size: NA; cdr3_nt: TGTGCCAGTAGCCTTGGACGGGCCGCGGGAACCCTCCACTTT; cdr3_aa: CASSLGRAAGTLHF
v_call: TRBV28; j_call: TRBJ1-1; d_call: NA; clone_size: NA; cdr3_nt: TGTGCCAGCAGCTCCGTATGGGGGGCGAACACTGAAGCTTTCTTT; cdr3_aa: CASSSVWGANTEAFF
v_call: TRBV11-2; j_call: TRBJ1-2; d_call: NA; clone_size: few; cdr3_nt: TGTGCCAGCAGCCTTGGCGAGCGAAGCTACACCTTC; cdr3_aa: CASSLGERSYTF
v_call: TRBV6-6; j_call: TRBJ2-2; d_call: TRBD1; clone_size: NA; cdr3_nt: TGTGCCACTCCTGGGGGGACAGGGAACACCGGGGAGCTGTTTTTT; cdr3_aa: CATPGGTGNTGELFF
v_call: TRBV5-1; j_call: TRBJ1-4; d_call: NA; clone_size: few; cdr3_nt: TGCGCCAGCAGCCCGGAGGCGGGGCGAGGTGAAAAACTGTTTTTT; cdr3_aa: CASSPEAGRGEKLFF
v_call: TRBV21-1; j_call: TRBJ1-1; d_call: NA; clone_size: NA; cdr3_nt: TGTGCCAGCAGCAAAGGGGGATCCCTGACAGGGTGGGCGACTGAAGCTTTCTTT; cdr3_aa: CASSKGGSLTGWATEAFF
v_call: TRBV5-1; j_call: TRBJ2-5; d_call: TRBD2; clone_size: NA; cdr3_nt: TGCGCCAGCAGCAGACTAGCGGGGGGGCTGGCCGAGACCCAGTACTTC; cdr3_aa: CASSRLAGGLAETQYF
v_call: TRBV6-6; j_call: TRBJ2-5; d_call: TRBD2; clone_size: once; cdr3_nt: TGTGCCAGCAGGCTCACAGCGGGGGGGCGGGAGACCCAGTACTTC; cdr3_aa: CASRLTAGGRETQYF
v_call: TRBV25-1; j_call: TRBJ2-3; d_call: NA; clone_size: once; cdr3_nt: TGTGCCAGCAGTATGGCACCGAGAAGGAGCACAGATACGCAGTATTTT; cdr3_aa: CASSMAPRRSTDTQYF
v_call: TRBV7-8; j_call: TRBJ1-2; d_call: TRBD1; clone_size: NA; cdr3_nt: TGTGCCAGCAGCTTCCGCGACAGGGATATGTTTTATGGCTACACCTTC; cdr3_aa: CASSFRDRDMFYGYTF
v_call: TRBV2; j_call: TRBJ1-6; d_call: NA; clone_size: NA; cdr3_nt: TGTGCCAGCAGACCGGGACACTTCGCTAGCTCCTATAATTCACCCCTCCACTTT; cdr3_aa: CASRPGHFASSYNSPLHF
v_call: TRBV16; j_call: TRBJ1-5; d_call: NA; clone_size: NA; cdr3_nt: TGTGCCAGCAGCCAAAGCGGGCAGGGGAATCAGCCCCAGCATTTT; cdr3_aa: CASSQSGQGNQPQHF
v_call: TRBV9; j_call: TRBJ2-3; d_call: NA; clone_size: NA; cdr3_nt: TGTGCCAGCAGCGATAGCACAGATACGCAGTATTTT; cdr3_aa: CASSDSTDTQYF
v_call: TRBV7-9; j_call: TRBJ2-5; d_call: TRBD2; clone_size: few; cdr3_nt: TGTGCCAGCAGCATAGCGGGACAAGAGACCCAGTACTTC; cdr3_aa: CASSIAGQETQYF
v_call: TRBV28; j_call: TRBJ1-6; d_call: NA; clone_size: NA; cdr3_nt: TGTGCCAGCAGTCTTTCGGGGAGGGCCCTCCACTTT; cdr3_aa: CASSLSGRALHF